These T cell receptor beta chains were read from a single sample in a study of shared clonotypes between healthy human individuals. TCRdb's copy holds only in-frame clones and misses some; the assay was immunoSEQ multiplex PCR. Among a few million clones listed, more than 85% were seen once. The sequenced material came from naive CD4+ T cells from PBMCs. The receptors here all came from a man between 18 and 35 years old in good health. Some clones in this sample may be carry-over from other donors' samples. Each CDR3 is given with its conserved first and last residue. D genes are given only for firm matches. Not every row has a clone size; where given, it reads once, few, many or a size class.

>TRBV2|-|TRBJ1-4|TRBD1
TGTGCCAGCCGACAGGGATCTACTAATGAAAAACTGTTTTTT
CASRQGSTNEKLFF
>TRBV7-2|-|TRBJ1-5|-
TGTGCCAGCAGCTTAGATTCAGGGTTCAATCAGCCCCAGCATTTT
CASSLDSGFNQPQHF
>TRBV7-2|-|TRBJ2-1|-
TGTGCCAGCAGCTTTAGTTGGATCAATGAGCAGTTCTTC
CASSFSWINEQFF
>TRBV18|-|TRBJ2-1|TRBD2
TGTGCCAGCTCCCGAATTAGCGGGAGCTCGGGGAATGAGCAGTTCTTC
CASSRISGSSGNEQFF
>TRBV6-1|-|TRBJ2-5|-
TGTGCCAGCAGTGAAGGCCATAATTACAGCCCTTGGTACCAAGAGACCCAGTACTTC
CASSEGHNYSPWYQETQYF
>TRBV28|-|TRBJ1-2|-
TGTGCCAGCAGTAAGGGGGGAAACTATGGCTACACCTTC
CASSKGGNYGYTF
>TRBV15|-|TRBJ2-7|TRBD1
TGTGCCACCAGCAGAGCACCCCACAGGGGCCCCTACGAGCAGTACTTC
CATSRAPHRGPYEQYF
>TRBV11-2|-|TRBJ2-2|-
TGTGCCAGCCCCCGGGGGCCTATCAGTCACGGGGAGCTGTTTTTT
CASPRGPISHGELFF
>TRBV29-1|-|TRBJ2-3|-
TGCAGCGGTCGGTTAGAGGTTGAGCAGTATTTT
CSGRLEVEQYF
>TRBV10-3|-|TRBJ1-5|TRBD1
TGTGCCATCAGTGAGGTATCCCAGGGGGCGAAGCCCCAGCATTTT
CAISEVSQGAKPQHF
>TRBV28|-|TRBJ2-7|TRBD1
TGTGCCAGCAGCCCGGAAGACAGGGACGAGCAGTACTTC
CASSPEDRDEQYF
>TRBV5-4|-|TRBJ2-5|-
TGTGCCAGCAGCTTACGAGGGTTTGAGGAGACCCAGTACTTC
CASSLRGFEETQYF
>TRBV9|-|TRBJ2-5|-
TGTGCCAGCAGCGTAACGGGGCAGGAGACCCAGTACTTC
CASSVTGQETQYF
>TRBV11-3|-|TRBJ2-5|-
TGTGCCAGCAGCTCATTAGGGGGTGAGCAGTACTTC
CASSSLGGEQYF
>TRBV4-2|-|TRBJ2-1|TRBD2
TGTGCCAGCAGCCAAGTTCGACCGTTCCTAGCGGACGACAATGAGCAGTTCTTC
CASSQVRPFLADDNEQFF
>TRBV10-3|-|TRBJ2-2|-
TGTGCCACCCGTCGCGTCACCGGGGAGCTGTTTTTT
CATRRVTGELFF
>TRBV7-3|-|TRBJ2-1|-
TGTGCCAGCAGCCCCGCTCCGGACTACAATGAGCAGTTCTTC
CASSPAPDYNEQFF
>TRBV28|few|TRBJ1-1|-
TGTGCCAGCAGCCCTACTCCCCACACTGAAGCTTTCTTT
CASSPTPHTEAFF
>TRBV7-9|-|TRBJ1-2|TRBD1
TGTGCCAGCACCTTATACGCGAGTCGGGGGACAGGTAATGGCTACACCTTC
CASTLYASRGTGNGYTF
>TRBV10-3|-|TRBJ2-5|TRBD1
TGTGCCATCAGTGAGTCAGGGGGCTGGGAGACCCAGTACTTC
CAISESGGWETQYF
>TRBV5-6|-|TRBJ1-2|TRBD1
TGTGCCAGCAGCGAGGTGGGACAGGGGCCAAACTATGGCTACACCTTC
CASSEVGQGPNYGYTF
>TRBV2|-|TRBJ1-2|-
TGTGCCAGCTCGGGGGGCGCCAACTATGGCTACACCTTC
CASSGGANYGYTF
>TRBV27|-|TRBJ2-7|-
TGTGCCAGCAGTTTATACCGGGACTCGCTGACCCCCTACGAGCAGTACTTC
CASSLYRDSLTPYEQYF
>TRBV9|-|TRBJ1-2|-
TGTGCCAGCAGCGCTCTTCAGGGAAACTATGGCTACACCTTC
CASSALQGNYGYTF
>TRBV5-1|-|TRBJ2-1|TRBD2
TGCGCCAGCAGCCCCCCCCGGGGGGGATCCTACAATGAGCAGTTCTTC
CASSPPRGGSYNEQFF
>TRBV20-1|-|TRBJ2-1|-
TGCAGTGCTGGAACTACCTACTCCTTCTTC
CSAGTTYSFF
>TRBV7-8|-|TRBJ2-7|TRBD2
TGTGCCAGCAGCTTCCCGGCTAGCGGCTACGAGCAGTACTTC
CASSFPASGYEQYF
>TRBV5-1|-|TRBJ2-7|-
TGCGCCAGCAGCTTGCGGGGGCCCCTCTACGAGCAGTACTTC
CASSLRGPLYEQYF
>TRBV28|-|TRBJ1-5|-
TGTGCCAGCAGTTCGGCAGGGTGGAGCAATCAGCCCCAGCATTTT
CASSSAGWSNQPQHF
>TRBV12-5|-|TRBJ1-1|TRBD1
TGTGCTAGTGCCGGGACAGGGAACACTGAAGCTTTCTTT
CASAGTGNTEAFF
>TRBV15|-|TRBJ2-3|TRBD2
TGTGCCACCAGCGCTCTAGCGGGAGGGCCTACAGATACGCAGTATTTT
CATSALAGGPTDTQYF
>TRBV6-1|-|TRBJ1-1|-
TGTGCCAGCAGTCCTACGGGGGGGGTGACTGAAGCTTTCTTT
CASSPTGGVTEAFF
>TRBV19|-|TRBJ2-3|-
TGTGCCAGTAGTGACGATACGCAGTATTTT
CASSDDTQYF
>TRBV28|-|TRBJ2-7|TRBD2
TGTGCCAGCAGTTATGACCCCGGACTAGCTTCCGAGCAGTACTTC
CASSYDPGLASEQYF
>TRBV20-1|few|TRBJ1-1|-
TGCAGTGCTAGAGTAGGACAGAAAGCTTTCTTT
CSARVGQKAFF
>TRBV27|-|TRBJ2-6|-
TGTGCCAGCAGTTTGCTCTCCGTCGACTCTGGGGCCAACGTCCTGACTTTC
CASSLLSVDSGANVLTF
>TRBV2|-|TRBJ2-3|TRBD2
TGTGCCAGCAGTAGGAGCGGGACGACAGATACGCAGTATTTT
CASSRSGTTDTQYF